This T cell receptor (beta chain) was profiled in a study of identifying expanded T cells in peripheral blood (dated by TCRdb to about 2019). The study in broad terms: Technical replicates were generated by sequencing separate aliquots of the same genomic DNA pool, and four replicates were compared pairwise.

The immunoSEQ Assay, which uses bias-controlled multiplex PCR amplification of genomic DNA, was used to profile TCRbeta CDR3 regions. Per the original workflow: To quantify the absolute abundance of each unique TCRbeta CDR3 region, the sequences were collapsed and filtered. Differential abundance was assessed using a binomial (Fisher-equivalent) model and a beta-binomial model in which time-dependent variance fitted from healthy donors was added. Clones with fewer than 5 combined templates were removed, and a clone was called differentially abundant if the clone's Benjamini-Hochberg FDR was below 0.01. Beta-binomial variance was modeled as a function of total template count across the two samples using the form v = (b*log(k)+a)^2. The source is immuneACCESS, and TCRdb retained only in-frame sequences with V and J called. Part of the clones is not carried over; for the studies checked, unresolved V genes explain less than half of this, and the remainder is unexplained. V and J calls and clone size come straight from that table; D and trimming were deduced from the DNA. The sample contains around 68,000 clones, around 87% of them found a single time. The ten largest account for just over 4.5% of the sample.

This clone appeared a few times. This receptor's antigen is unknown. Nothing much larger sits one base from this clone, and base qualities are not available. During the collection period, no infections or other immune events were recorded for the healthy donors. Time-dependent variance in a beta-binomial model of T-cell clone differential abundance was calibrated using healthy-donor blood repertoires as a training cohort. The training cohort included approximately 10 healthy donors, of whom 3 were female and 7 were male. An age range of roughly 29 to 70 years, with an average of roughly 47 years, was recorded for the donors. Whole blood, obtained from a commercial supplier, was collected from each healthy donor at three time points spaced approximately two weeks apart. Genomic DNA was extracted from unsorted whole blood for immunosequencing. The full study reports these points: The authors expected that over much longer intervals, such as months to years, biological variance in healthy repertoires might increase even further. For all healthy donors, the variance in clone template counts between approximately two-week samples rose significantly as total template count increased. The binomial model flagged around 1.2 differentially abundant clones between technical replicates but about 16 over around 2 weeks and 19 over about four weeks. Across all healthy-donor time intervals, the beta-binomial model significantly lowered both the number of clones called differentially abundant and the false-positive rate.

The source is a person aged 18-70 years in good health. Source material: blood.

The sequence in DNA is TGTGCCAGCAGTGAAGAGGATGACAGCTCCTACGAGCAGTACTTC. The resulting protein is CASSEEDDSSYEQYF. The chain is made from TRBV6-1 and TRBJ2-7; the D gene is perhaps TRBD1, on 5 matching bases. The cysteine opens and the phenylalanine closes a CDR3 of 15 amino acids. Only the CDR3 DNA is retained, 45 bases long and in frame from the first base. Trimming costs V 1 base and J 0 bases, and their ends lie 10 bases apart. CDR1 and CDR2 are drawn from the germline V gene: MNHNS, SASEGT.